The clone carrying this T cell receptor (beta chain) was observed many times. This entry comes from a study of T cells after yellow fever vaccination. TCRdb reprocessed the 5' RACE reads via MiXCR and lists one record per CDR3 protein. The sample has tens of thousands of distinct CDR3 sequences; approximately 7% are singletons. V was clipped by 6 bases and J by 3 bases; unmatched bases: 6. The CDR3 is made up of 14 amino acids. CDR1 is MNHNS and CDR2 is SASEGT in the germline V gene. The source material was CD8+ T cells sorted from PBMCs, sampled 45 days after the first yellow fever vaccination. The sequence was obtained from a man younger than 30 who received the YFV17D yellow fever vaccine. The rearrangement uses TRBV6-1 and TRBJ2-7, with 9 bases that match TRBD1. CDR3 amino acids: CASRETGGNYEQYF. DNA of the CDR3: TGTGCCAGCAGAGAGACAGGGGGAAACTACGAGCAGTACTTC.